The 19 T cell receptor beta chains reported below all come from one sample, sequenced in a study of blood T cell repertoires in COVID-19. Here immunoSEQ multiplex PCR was the method, and the copy in TCRdb shows in-frame clones only, minus some. The sample includes 250,000 or so clones, approximately 80% of them seen just once. The sequencing input was peripheral blood. These receptors were taken from a woman in her sixties or seventies with active or convalescent COVID-19.

The rearrangement links TRBV6-5 to TRBJ2-5; 9 nucleotides agree with TRBD1. The CDR3 runs 15 residues. The J segment lost 4 bases and the V segment lost 6 bases, leaving 9 bases of the junction unmatched. Looked up from germline, CDR1 is MNHEY and CDR2 is SVGAGI. The CDR3 nucleotides read TGTGCCAGCAGGCGCCCGGGACAGGGAGGAGAGACCCAGTACTTC. Protein product: CASRRPGQGGETQYF.

The V call is TRBV19, the J call TRBJ1-2; 8 bases are a match to TRBD1. The germline gives CDR1 LNHDA, CDR2 SQIVND (reference sequence). CDR3 length equals 13 residues. Losses at the gene ends were 5 bases for V and 8 bases for J; bases not matched to a gene: 7. CDR3 sequence: CASSPDRGRGYTF. Here the CDR3 DNA reads TGTGCCAGTAGTCCCGACAGGGGAAGAGGCTACACCTTC.

This chain joins TRBV12-2 and TRBJ2-5; TRBD2 is taken as the D call from the table, unchecked against the DNA. TRBV12-2 is labeled a pseudogene. The CDR3 has 16 residues. CDR3 protein: CASRLDGAGGQETQYF. The CDR3 bases are TGTGCAAGTCGCTTAGATGGGGCGGGGGGCCAAGAGACCCAGTACTTC.

Notes on this clone: This sample also contains other DNA sequences that code for the same CDR3. The V and J genes are TRBV3-1 (or the pseudogene TRBV3-2) and TRBJ2-5; D is undetermined. The CDR3 is 13 residues long. Germline V gene sequence: CDR1 LGHDT, CDR2 YNNKEL (reference sequence). V lost 1 base to trimming and J lost 2 bases, with 5 bases between them. CDR3 loop: CASSQGRQETQYF. CDR3 in DNA: TGTGCCAGCAGCCAAGGGCGGCAAGAGACCCAGTACTTC.

The rearrangement uses TRBV15 and TRBJ1-2; 8 bases line up with TRBD1. J was trimmed by 5 bases and V by 4 bases; bases with no gene match: 9. The germline V gene has CDR1 LNHNV and CDR2 YYDKDF (reference sequence). The CDR3 is 15 residues long. The CDR3 sequence is CATSIRQGSPYGYTF. The CDR3 region has the DNA TGTGCCACCAGCATCCGACAGGGGAGTCCTTATGGCTACACCTTC.

The V and J genes are TRBV3-1 (or the pseudogene TRBV3-2) and TRBJ2-1; D perhaps matches TRBD2 (5 bases). Germline CDR1 LGHDT, CDR2 YNNKEL (reference sequence). Trimming left V 2 bases short and J 7 bases short, with 12 bases between. CDR3 length: 14 amino acids. The DNA for the CDR3 is TGTGCCAGCAGCCAACACCTATCGGGGAATGAGCAGTTCTTC. Its translation is CASSQHLSGNEQFF.

DNA of the CDR3: TGTGCCAGCACCCCCACTAGCGGGAGCACCGGGGAGCTGTTTTTT. This gives the protein CASTPTSGSTGELFF. V gene TRBV6-1 combines with J gene TRBJ2-2; the match to TRBD2 covers 11 bases. V dropped 7 bases and J dropped 4; count of bases not matched to a gene: 5. Germline CDR1 is MNHNS and CDR2 is SASEGT. CDR3 size: 15 residues.

The V gene is TRBV4-1, the J gene TRBJ1-2; D gene uncertain. V dropped 3 bases and J dropped 3 bases, with 17 bases sitting between them. The CDR3 is 16 amino acids. CDR1 and CDR2 (germline): MGHRA, YSYEKL. The CDR3 DNA reads TGCGCCAGCAGCCATCCCCGACCGCCGGCGGACTATGGCTACACCTTC. It translates to CASSHPRPPADYGYTF.

The chain joins TRBV5-1 to TRBJ2-3; TRBD2 matches 8 bases. Germline lookup yields CDR1 SGHRS and CDR2 YFSETQ. Losses at the gene ends were 0 bases for V and 6 bases for J; bases not matched to a gene: 9. CDR3 length equals 16 residues. The CDR3 loop is CASSLGAGGASDTQYF. Here the CDR3 DNA reads TGCGCCAGCAGCTTGGGGGCCGGGGGGGCCTCGGATACGCAGTATTTT.

The chain uses TRBV29-1 and TRBJ2-3; 12 bases agree with TRBD1. Per the germline V gene, CDR1 is SQVTM and CDR2 is ANQGSEA. V shed 7 bases and J 3 bases; nucleotides not matched to a gene: 8. This CDR3 has 15 amino acids. In nucleotides, the CDR3 is TGCAGCGCGCCGGGACAGGGGGCGTTAACAGATACGCAGTATTTT. Its protein is CSAPGQGALTDTQYF.

This chain connects TRBV27 to TRBJ1-4, with 7 bases that match TRBD1. J gave up 4 bases and V 2 bases, and 4 bases lay outside the gene matches. CDR1 is MNHEY, CDR2 SMNVEV, per germline (reference sequence). The CDR3 spans 15 residues. CDR3 coding DNA: TGTGCCAGCAGTTTACAGGGACAGTTTAATGAAAAACTGTTTTTT. This codes for CASSLQGQFNEKLFF.

The V and J genes are TRBV19 and TRBJ1-5; D is possibly TRBD1 (5 bases). This CDR3 has 14 residues. V lost 8 bases and J 0 bases, leaving 11 bases between the germline ends. Germline loops: CDR1 LNHDA, CDR2 SQIVND (reference sequence). CDR3 residues: CASGGGYSNQPQHF. The DNA of the CDR3 is TGTGCCAGTGGGGGGGGTTATAGCAATCAGCCCCAGCATTTT. Variable domain in full (rest from reference TRBV19 and TRBJ1-5): DGGITQSPKYLFRKEGQNVTLSCEQNLNHDAMYWYRQDPGQGLRLIYYSQIVNDFQKGDIAEGYSVSREKKESFPLTVTSAQKNPTAFYLCASGGGYSNQPQHFGDGTRLSIL.

For the CDR3, the DNA is TGTGCCAGCAGCTTTGATAGCGGGGGGCTCAGCTCCTACAATGAGCAGTTCTTC. Translated, it gives CASSFDSGGLSSYNEQFF. This rearrangement joins TRBV7-2 to TRBJ2-1; 10 nucleotides align to TRBD2. The CDR3 has 18 residues. J was trimmed by 0 bases and V by 3 bases; bases with no gene match: 8. Germline V gene lookup returns CDR1 SGHTA and CDR2 FQGNSA.

The chain recombines TRBV5-6 with TRBJ2-1, with unresolved D. Germline-derived CDR1 and CDR2 are SGHDT and YYEEEE. This CDR3 has 12 residues. V lost 1 base to trimming and J lost 4 bases, with 3 bases between them. As DNA, the CDR3 is TGTGCCAGCAGCTTGCCGTACAATGAGCAGTTCTTC. Protein product: CASSLPYNEQFF.

The chain carries TRBV29-1 and TRBJ2-1; 10 nucleotides agree with TRBD2. The ends lost 4 bases at V and 5 bases at J; junction bases unmatched: 8. The CDR3 runs to 15 residues. CDR1 is SQVTM, CDR2 ANQGSEA, per germline. The CDR3 DNA reads as TGCAGCGTTGTCGAGCGGGGGGGCTTGAACAATGAGCAGTTCTTC. This encodes CSVVERGGLNNEQFF.

This chain joins TRBV6-5 and TRBJ2-1; TRBD1 matches at 8 bases. V was pared by 2 bases and J by 8 bases, with 11 bases of the junction left unmatched. CDR3 size: 16 residues. The germline gives CDR1 MNHEY, CDR2 SVGAGI. The chain's CDR3 is CASSYQGGTGMDEQFF. In DNA form, the CDR3 reads TGTGCCAGCAGTTACCAAGGGGGGACAGGCATGGATGAGCAGTTCTTC.

The rearrangement uses TRBV6-6 and TRBJ2-1, with 9 positions matching TRBD2. V gave up 0 bases and J gave up 7 bases; unmatched junction bases: 7. The CDR3 totals 16 residues. Germline values: CDR1 MNHNY, CDR2 SVGAGI (reference sequence). The CDR3, as DNA: TGTGCCAGCAGTTACTCTGTAGCGGGAGTAGTTAATGAGCAGTTCTTC. Protein sequence: CASSYSVAGVVNEQFF.

The gene calls are TRBV29-1 and TRBJ1-1, with a weak D call TRBD1 (5 bases). Germline assignment: CDR1 SQVTM and CDR2 ANQGSEA. This CDR3 is built from 11 residues. Trimming removed 3 bases at V and 4 bases at J, with 6 bases between. The CDR3 nucleotides are TGCAGCGTTGACGGGGGCACTGAAGCTTTCTTT. This encodes CSVDGGTEAFF.

The V and J genes are TRBV7-8 and TRBJ2-5, with 15 bases identical to TRBD2. The CDR3 is made up of 17 amino acids. J was trimmed by 3 bases and V by 4 bases; bases with no gene match: 6. The germline V gene encodes CDR1 SGHVS and CDR2 FQNEAQ. CDR3 bases: TGTGCCAGCAGCTGGGGACTAGCGGGGGGAGCCGAAGAGACCCAGTACTTC. Protein product: CASSWGLAGGAEETQYF.